The source of this T cell receptor beta chain is a study of cytomegalovirus exposure and HLA in healthy donors. This clone occurred a few times. Its specificity is unknown. General observations from the study: Sequencing depth roughly uniform across donors was assumed in presence/absence analyses. One variant, a missense change in DCLRE1C, was linked in a later analysis to TCR beta V- and J-gene trimming. The majority of CMV-associated TCR beta chains were reported as apparently HLA-restricted in a later analysis. Reported performance of the classifier showed diagnosis of cytomegalovirus status with high specificity and sensitivity.

The CDR3 length is 12 residues. Trimming shortened V by 1 base and J by 1 base, and 4 bases separated the two germline ends. The germline V gene has CDR1 SQVTM and CDR2 ANQGSEA. PCR used 60 Vbeta primers and 13 Jbeta primers. Some clones are missing from TCRdb's copy, which holds only in-frame ones; the method was immunoSEQ multiplex PCR. The sample includes roughly 120,000 clones, around 83% of them seen just once. The sample comprised PBMCs. V gene TRBV29-1 combines with J gene TRBJ1-1, with D unclear. The sequence derives from a human donor in good health. As DNA, the CDR3 is TGCAGCGTTGAAGGGCCGAACACTGAAGCTTTCTTT. It yields the protein CSVEGPNTEAFF. Full variable domain (rest looked up from reference TRBV29-1 and TRBJ1-1): SAVISQKPSRDICQRGTSLTIQCQVDSQVTMMFWYRQQPGQSLTLIATANQGSEATYESGFVIDKFPISRPNLTFSTLTVSNMSPEDSSIYLCSVEGPNTEAFFGQGTRLTVV.